This entry lists 10 T cell receptor beta chains sequenced from one sample in a study of CD8+ T cells in alopecia areata (dated by TCRdb to between 2018 and 2020). The treatment or condition label for this specimen denotes: oral pan-JAK inhibitor, 5-10 mg twice daily. The library was produced with the immunoSEQ multiplex PCR assay. RNA was extracted from all samples and reverse transcribed into cDNA as template for TCR sequencing. TCRdb re-hosts the immuneACCESS table, in-frame sequences only. Its copies lack some clones; in the studies checked, an unresolved V gene accounts for under half of them, and the cause for the rest is not known. The sample yields 50,000 to 65,000 clones; roughly 50% were counted once. The ten largest account for around 20% of the sample. The sequenced sample was CD8+ T cells sorted from blood, obtained between weeks 36 and 40, from a patient treated with tofacitinib. The receptors here all came from a human donor with alopecia areata.

This clone was seen more than once but under ten times. The chain links TRBV4-1 to TRBJ1-4, with 8 nucleotides matching TRBD1. Germline values: CDR1 MGHRA, CDR2 YSYEKL. The CDR3 loop spans 15 amino acids. V dropped 1 base and J dropped 7; count of bases not matched to a gene: 5. Here the CDR3 DNA reads TGCGCCAGCAGCCAAGCTGACAGGGGCGGTGAAAAACTGTTTTTT. Translation: CASSQADRGGEKLFF.

V usage is TRBV18 and J usage is TRBJ2-7; 9 bases agree with TRBD2. CDR1 is KGHSH and CDR2 is LQKENI in the germline V gene. Trimming took 0 bases from V and 6 from J; bases not matched to a gene: 3. This CDR3 is 14 amino acids long. In nucleotides, the CDR3 is TGTGCCAGCTCACCACCGACTAGCGGTCGCGAGCAGTACTTC. This gives the protein CASSPPTSGREQYF.

V is TRBV25-1 and J is TRBJ1-1; D gene ambiguous. This CDR3 contains 15 residues. Trimming shortened V by 1 base and J by 0 bases, and 9 bases separated the two germline ends. Germline CDR1 and CDR2: MGHDK and SYGVNS. The CDR3 loop is CASSESVRMNTEAFF. CDR3 coding DNA: TGTGCCAGCAGTGAATCCGTACGGATGAACACTGAAGCTTTCTTT.

This clone appeared a few times. The J gene is TRBJ2-1, the V gene TRBV9; 7 bases align to TRBD1. This CDR3 has 13 residues. V was clipped by 3 bases and J by 8 bases; unmatched bases: 5. In germline, CDR1 is SGDLS, CDR2 YYNGEE. The CDR3 coding sequence is TGTGCCAGCAGCGGTGACAGGGTGGATGAGCAGTTCTTC. Its translation is CASSGDRVDEQFF.

In its sample, this clone was seen a few times. V gene TRBV29-1 combines with J gene TRBJ2-1, with D tentatively TRBD1 (6 bases). The CDR3 length is 13 residues. The germline V and J ends were trimmed by 6 bases and 5 bases, with 14 bases remaining between them. CDR1 and CDR2 from the germline V gene are SQVTM and ANQGSEA. CDR3: CSVAGTPDNEQFF. CDR3 coding DNA: TGCAGCGTCGCCGGGACACCGGACAATGAGCAGTTCTTC.

This chain connects TRBV30 to TRBJ1-1; 10 positions agree with TRBD1. CDR3 size: 14 residues. The V gene's germline CDR1 is GTSNPN and CDR2 SVGIG (reference sequence). V was pared by 3 bases and J by 5 bases, with 6 bases of the junction left unmatched. DNA for the CDR3: TGTGCCTGGAGCGATGGACAGGGGGTGACTGAAGCTTTCTTT. It yields the protein CAWSDGQGVTEAFF.

The rearrangement joins TRBV4-1 to TRBJ2-5; D gene unclear. The CDR3 is made up of 16 amino acids. Germline assignment: CDR1 MGHRA and CDR2 YSYEKL. V lost 2 bases to trimming and J lost 3 bases, with 16 bases between them. CDR3 loop: CASSQRRLVGEETQYF. The DNA for the CDR3 is TGCGCCAGCAGCCAACGTAGACTGGTGGGTGAAGAGACCCAGTACTTC.

This clone was observed a few times. This chain joins TRBV6-4 and TRBJ2-1; 9 bases match TRBD2. The CDR3 has 15 amino acids. Per the germline V gene, CDR1 is MRHNA and CDR2 is SNTAGT. Losses at the gene ends were 6 bases for V and 2 bases for J; bases not matched to a gene: 5. CDR3 sequence: CASSRLADTYNEQFF. The CDR3 DNA reads as TGTGCCAGCAGCAGACTAGCGGACACCTACAATGAGCAGTTCTTC.

This chain connects TRBV25-1 to TRBJ1-2; D uncertain. This CDR3 is 12 amino acids long. The V end was cut by 8 bases, the J end by 7 bases, with 14 bases between. Germline CDR1 and CDR2: MGHDK and SYGVNS. The CDR3 protein is CASSNGLGGYTF. The CDR3 nucleotides read TGTGCCAGCTCTAACGGCTTAGGTGGCTACACCTTC.

The chain is built from TRBV6-5 and TRBJ2-1; 7 positions match TRBD2. This CDR3 region has 15 residues. The V gene end was trimmed by 2 bases and the J gene end by 4 bases; junction bases not matched to a gene: 5. CDR1 MNHEY and CDR2 SVGAGI come from the germline V gene. The CDR3 loop reads CASSYLPSGYNEQFF. The DNA for the CDR3 is TGTGCCAGCAGTTACCTCCCTAGCGGTTACAATGAGCAGTTCTTC.